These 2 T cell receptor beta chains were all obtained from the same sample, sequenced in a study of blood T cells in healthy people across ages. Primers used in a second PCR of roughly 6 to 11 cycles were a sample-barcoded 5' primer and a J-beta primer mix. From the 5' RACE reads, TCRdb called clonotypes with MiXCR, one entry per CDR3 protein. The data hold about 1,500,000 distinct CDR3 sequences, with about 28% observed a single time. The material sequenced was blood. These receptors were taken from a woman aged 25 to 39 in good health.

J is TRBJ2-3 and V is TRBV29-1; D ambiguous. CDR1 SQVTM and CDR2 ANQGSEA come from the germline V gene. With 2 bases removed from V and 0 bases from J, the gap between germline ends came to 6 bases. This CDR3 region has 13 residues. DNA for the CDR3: TGCAGCGTTGAACAAATAAGCACAGATACGCAGTATTTT. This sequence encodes CSVEQISTDTQYF.

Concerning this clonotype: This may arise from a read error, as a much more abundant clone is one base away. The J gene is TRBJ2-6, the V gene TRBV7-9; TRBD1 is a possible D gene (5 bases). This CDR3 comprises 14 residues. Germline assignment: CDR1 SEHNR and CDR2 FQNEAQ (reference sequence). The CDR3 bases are TGTGCCAGCAGCCCCAGTGAAGGGGCCAACGTCCGGACTTTC. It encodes CASSPSEGANVRTF.